Below, one T cell receptor beta chain is given with its context. This sample is part of a study of cytomegalovirus exposure and HLA in healthy donors. This CDR3 contains 14 residues. Germline values: CDR1 MNHEY, CDR2 SVGAGI. V lost 7 bases and J 6 bases, leaving 17 bases between the germline ends. The PCR contained 60 Vbeta and 13 Jbeta primers. Profiling relied on immunoSEQ multiplex PCR, and the TCRdb table lists in-frame clones only, not all of them. The sample lists around 160,000 clones, 79% occurring once. J is TRBJ2-3 and V is TRBV6-5; D is possibly TRBD2 (5 bases). The source material was PBMCs. This TCR derives from a woman aged 40 to 55 in good health and CMV-seropositive. The CDR3 bases are TGTGCCAGCACCCCCCCCGGGATTGCCGATACGCAGTATTTT. Translated, it gives CASTPPGIADTQYF.